This T cell receptor beta chain is from a study of blood T cell repertoires in COVID-19. About the study: Material from acute and convalescent COVID-19 was sourced from the United States, Italy and Spain. Sources were T cells, B-cell-depleted T cells, or PBMCs; the material itself was cDNA or gDNA.

Original analysis: By means of reference gene primer amplification, nucleated cell counts were estimated. Repertoires were generated with immunoSEQ multiplex PCR, while TCRdb's copy carries only in-frame clones and drops some. V and J calls plus clone size are reproduced from that table; the DNA served to infer D and trimming. Of about 230,000 clones in the sample, approximately 85% are singletons; the top ten hold around 0.97%. Concerning this clone: Other DNA sequences from this sample encode an identical CDR3 as well.

V dropped 3 bases and J dropped 2; count of bases not matched to a gene: 4. This CDR3 is built from 15 residues. The germline CDR1 and CDR2 sequences are KGHSH and LQKENI. The chain uses TRBV18 and TRBJ1-3, with 7 bases that match TRBD1. This clonotype was sampled from a man aged 40-50 years with acute or convalescent COVID-19. Material: peripheral blood. The CDR3 DNA is TGTGCCAGCTCACCCACGACAGGGCCTGGAAACACCATATATTTT. Its protein is CASSPTTGPGNTIYF. The entire variable domain, with the rest obtained from reference TRBV18 and TRBJ1-3, is as follows: NAGVMQNPRHLVRRRGQEARLRCSPMKGHSHVYWYRQLPEEGLKFMVYLQKENIIDESGMPKERFSAEFPKEGPSILRIQQVVRGDSAAYFCASSPTTGPGNTIYFGEGSWLTVV.